This TCR beta chain came from a study of blood T cells in healthy people across ages. Study-level information: Capture via template switching afforded approximately one barcoded beta molecule per two T cells. Findings and caveats of the study: Possibly, changes in expanded clonotypes were confounded because donor CMV status was unknown. When set beside aged donors, long-lived donors presented more naive CD4+ cells and higher diversity.

It was with a sample-barcoded 5' primer and a J-beta primer mix that a second PCR of about 7 to 12 cycles was run. TCRdb recomputed calls from the 5' RACE reads with MiXCR, one row per CDR3 protein. The sample yields about a million distinct CDR3 sequences, 35% to 45% seen once. Details on this clonotype: Its antigen remains unknown.

They isolated at least 6.5 million PBMCs from each sample. Sequenced material: blood. The TCR originated in a man aged 18 to 29 in good health.

The CDR3 is CASSLSSGEGEQFF. For the CDR3, the DNA is TGTGCCAGCAGTTTGTCTAGCGGGGAGGGTGAGCAGTTCTTC. J is TRBJ2-1 and V is TRBV12-3 or TRBV12-4, with TRBD2 matching over 9 bases. The junction had 6 bases not matched to a gene; V was cut back by 3 bases and J by 9 bases. CDR3 size: 14 residues.